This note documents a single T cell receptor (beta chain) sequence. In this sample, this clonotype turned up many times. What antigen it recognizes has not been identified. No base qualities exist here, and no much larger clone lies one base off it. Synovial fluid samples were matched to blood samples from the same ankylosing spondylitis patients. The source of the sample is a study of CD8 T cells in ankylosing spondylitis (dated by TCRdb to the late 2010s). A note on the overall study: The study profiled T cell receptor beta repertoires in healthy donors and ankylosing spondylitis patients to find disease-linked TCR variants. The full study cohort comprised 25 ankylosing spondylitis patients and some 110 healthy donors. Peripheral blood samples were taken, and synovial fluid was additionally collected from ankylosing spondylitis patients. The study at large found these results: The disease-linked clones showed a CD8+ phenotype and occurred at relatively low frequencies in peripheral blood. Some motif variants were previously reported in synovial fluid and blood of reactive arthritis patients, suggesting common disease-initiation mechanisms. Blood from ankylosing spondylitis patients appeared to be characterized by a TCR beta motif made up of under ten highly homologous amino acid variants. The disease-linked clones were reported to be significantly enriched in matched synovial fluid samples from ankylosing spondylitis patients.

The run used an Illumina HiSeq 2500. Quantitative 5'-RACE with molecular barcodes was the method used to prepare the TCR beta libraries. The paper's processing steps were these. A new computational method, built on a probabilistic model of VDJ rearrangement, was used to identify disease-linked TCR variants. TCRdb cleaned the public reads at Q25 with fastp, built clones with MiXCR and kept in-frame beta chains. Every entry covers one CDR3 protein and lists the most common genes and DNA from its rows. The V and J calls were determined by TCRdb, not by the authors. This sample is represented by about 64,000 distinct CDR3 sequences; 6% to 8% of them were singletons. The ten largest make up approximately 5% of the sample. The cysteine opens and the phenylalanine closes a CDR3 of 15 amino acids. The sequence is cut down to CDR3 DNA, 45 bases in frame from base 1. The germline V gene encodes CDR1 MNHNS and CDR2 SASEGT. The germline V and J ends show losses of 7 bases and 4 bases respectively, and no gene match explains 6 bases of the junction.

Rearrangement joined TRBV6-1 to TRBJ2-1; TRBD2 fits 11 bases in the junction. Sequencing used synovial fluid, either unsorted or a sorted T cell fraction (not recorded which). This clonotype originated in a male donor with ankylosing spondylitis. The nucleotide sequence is TGTGCCAGCACCACGCTAGCGGGAGGATACAATGAGCAGTTCTTC. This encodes CASTTLAGGYNEQFF.